This T cell receptor (beta chain) originates from a study of blood T cells in healthy people across ages. For the second PCR, which ran for roughly 6 to 12 cycles, a sample-barcoded 5' primer and a J-beta primer mix were used. TCRdb reanalysed the 5' RACE reads using MiXCR and keeps one entry per CDR3 protein. The table has 700,000 or so distinct CDR3 sequences, around a fifth seen once; the top ten hold 22%. Whole-study results and caveats: Diversity estimates drawn from one million T cells were deemed underestimates. Long-lived donors had more naive CD4+ cells and higher diversity than aged donors. PBMCs went unsorted, and a conclusive naive versus antigen-experienced comparison was therefore prevented.

With 2 bases clipped from V and 7 bases from J, the junction kept 5 bases outside the gene matches. The CDR3 consists of 14 residues. The germline V gene encodes CDR1 SGDLS and CDR2 YYNGEE. A note on this clonotype: Its antigen remains unknown.

The sequencing input was blood. This clonotype was sampled from a man between 70 and 80 years old in good health. The genes are TRBV9 and TRBJ2-1; TRBD1 agrees at 8 bases. CDR3 sequence: CASSVGTGSNEQFF. CDR3 sequence (DNA): TGTGCCAGCAGCGTGGGGACAGGATCTAATGAGCAGTTCTTC. Supplemented by reference TRBV9 and TRBJ2-1, the full variable domain reads DSGVTQTPKHLITATGQRVTLRCSPRSGDLSVYWYQQSLDQGLQFLIQYYNGEERAKGNILERFSAQQFPDLHSELNLSSLELGDSALYFCASSVGTGSNEQFFGPGTRLTVL.